The 30 T cell receptor beta chains in this list originate from one sample, sequenced in a study of CD8+CD57+ T cells in acquired aplastic anemia. TCR beta VDJ and CDR3 profiles were obtained from a genomic DNA template. MiXCR, run by TCRdb on the reads, gives a single entry per CDR3 protein. This table holds approximately 170,000 distinct CDR3 sequences, about 64% found once. Sequenced: sorted CD4+, CD8+, or CD8+CD57+ T cells (not recorded which) from PBMCs. The receptors were sampled from a human donor in good health.

J is TRBJ1-6 and V is TRBV20-1; no clear D. This CDR3 has 15 amino acids. Trimming left V 6 bases short and J 0 bases short, with 12 bases between. Germline loops: CDR1 DFQATT, CDR2 SNEGSKA (reference sequence). This chain's CDR3 is CSAVVASSYNSPLHF. For the CDR3, the DNA is TGCAGTGCAGTGGTCGCTTCCTCCTATAATTCACCCCTCCACTTT.

The rearrangement uses TRBV29-1 and TRBJ2-1; 8 nucleotides match TRBD1. The junction had 3 bases not matched to a gene; V was cut back by 4 bases and J by 1 base. CDR3 size: 14 residues. The germline V gene has CDR1 SQVTM and CDR2 ANQGSEA. CDR3 sequence: CSVGRQGSYNEQFF. CDR3 sequence (DNA): TGCAGCGTTGGAAGACAGGGGTCCTACAATGAGCAGTTCTTC.

The genes are TRBV19 and TRBJ1-1; unclear D gene. Deletions cut 0 bases from V and 7 bases from J, with 9 bases between. Per the germline V gene, CDR1 is LNHDA and CDR2 is SQIVND (reference sequence). The CDR3 sequence is 13 residues long. CDR3 loop: CASSIDLLGEAFF. The CDR3 DNA follows: TGTGCCAGTAGTATAGATCTATTGGGTGAAGCTTTCTTT.

V gene TRBV7-2 combines with J gene TRBJ2-3; D unresolved. In germline, CDR1 is SGHTA, CDR2 FQGNSA. Trimming shortened V by 4 bases and J by 4 bases, and 12 bases separated the two germline ends. This CDR3 region has 14 residues. The CDR3 reads CASSSGAVADTQYF. The CDR3 DNA follows: TGTGCCAGCAGCTCAGGCGCGGTGGCAGATACGCAGTATTTT. Together with reference TRBV7-2 and TRBJ2-3, the CDR3 gives the full variable domain: GAGVSQSPSNKVTEKGKDVELRCDPISGHTALYWYRQSLGQGLEFLIYFQGNSAPDKSGLPSDRFSAERTGGSVSTLTIQRTQQEDSAVYLCASSSGAVADTQYFGPGTRLTVL.

CDR3 sequence: CSARRRQGFQETQYF. In DNA, the CDR3 is TGCAGTGCTAGAAGGAGGCAGGGTTTCCAAGAGACCCAGTACTTC. The genes are TRBV20-1 and TRBJ2-5; D could derive from TRBD1 or TRBD2 (5 bases each). Per germline, CDR1 DFQATT and CDR2 SNEGSKA (reference sequence). This CDR3 is built from 15 residues. Deletions cut 2 bases from V and 1 base from J, with 14 bases between.

The chain combines TRBV12-3 or TRBV12-4 with TRBJ2-7; no definite D call. The CDR3 consists of 13 residues. The V and J ends lost 7 bases and 2 bases respectively, with 12 bases between them. This chain's CDR3 is CASTPNATYEQYF. The CDR3 DNA reads TGTGCCAGCACCCCGAACGCGACCTACGAGCAGTACTTC.

The chain couples TRBV20-1 to TRBJ2-1; 7 bases map to TRBD2. Looked up from germline, CDR1 is DFQATT and CDR2 is SNEGSKA (reference sequence). V dropped 0 bases and J dropped 3; count of bases not matched to a gene: 5. The CDR3 sequence is 15 residues long. The chain's CDR3 is CSARDGGGGYNEQFF. CDR3 bases: TGCAGTGCTAGAGATGGAGGCGGGGGCTACAATGAGCAGTTCTTC.

The chain is built from TRBV20-1 and TRBJ2-7; D is undetermined. The CDR3 is 11 amino acids. Trimming stripped 6 bases from V and 2 bases from J, with 8 bases between. Germline V lookup: CDR1 DFQATT, CDR2 SNEGSKA (reference sequence). Here the CDR3 DNA reads TGCAGTGCCCCGGACCCCTACGAGCAGTACTTC. Residues: CSAPDPYEQYF.

This clonotype was picked up a small number of times. CDR3 residues: CASRLGGEQYF. The CDR3 DNA reads as TGTGCCAGCAGACTTGGGGGCGAGCAGTACTTC. V gene TRBV5-6 combines with J gene TRBJ2-7; D may match TRBD1 or TRBD2 (5 bases each). V lost 5 bases and J 6 bases, leaving 9 bases between the germline ends. Germline CDR1 reads SGHDT; CDR2 reads YYEEEE. The CDR3 has 11 residues.

This chain joins TRBV15 and TRBJ2-3, with 10 bases identical to TRBD1. CDR3 length equals 16 residues. With V trimmed by 4 bases and J by 4 bases, 8 bases remained unmatched. Germline CDR1 and CDR2: LNHNV and YYDKDF (reference sequence). In DNA form, the CDR3 reads TGTGCCACCAGCATATCGCCGGGACAGGGGTCAGATACGCAGTATTTT. Residues: CATSISPGQGSDTQYF.

This clonotype was seen a handful of times. The chain combines TRBV19 with TRBJ2-5, with no clear D. Germline V gives CDR1 LNHDA, CDR2 SQIVND (reference sequence). The CDR3 contains 13 residues. V was clipped by 6 bases and J by 5 bases, with 13 bases between them. The CDR3 region has the DNA TGTGCCAGTAGCCTCATTGGGGATGAGACCCAGTACTTC. This gives the protein CASSLIGDETQYF.

This chain joins TRBV19 and TRBJ2-5, with D unclear. Per the germline V gene, CDR1 is LNHDA and CDR2 is SQIVND (reference sequence). This CDR3 is 15 amino acids long. V shed 5 bases and J shed 5 bases, with 18 bases lying between them. This chain's CDR3 is CASSPSGVAGETQYF. The CDR3 nucleotides are TGTGCCAGTAGTCCCTCCGGAGTAGCCGGGGAGACCCAGTACTTC.

Concerning this clonotype itself: A single base separates this from a much larger clone, so it may be a read error. This chain uses TRBV6-5 with TRBJ2-5; D is unresolved. The V and J ends lost 7 bases and 5 bases respectively, with 17 bases between them. Germline CDR1 is MNHEY and CDR2 is SVGAGI. This CDR3 is built from 14 residues. The CDR3 DNA follows: TGTGCCAGCAAGGGTACTCGGGTTGGGGAGACCCAGTACTTC. Translated: CASKGTRVGETQYF.

The chain uses TRBV10-1 and TRBJ2-3; D may correspond to TRBD1 or TRBD2 (5 bases each). This CDR3 comprises 15 residues. Germline CDR1 reads WNHNN; CDR2 reads SYGVQD (reference sequence). CDR3 DNA: TGCGCTCCGGCCCACCTAGGTGGGGGAACAGATACGCAGTATTTT. The encoded protein is CAPAHLGGGTDTQYF.

V is TRBV10-3 and J is TRBJ2-3; D unclear. CDR1 and CDR2 from the germline V gene are ENHRY and SYGVKD. The CDR3 consists of 12 residues. Trimming removed 10 bases at V and 4 bases at J, with 12 bases between. The CDR3 is CATAQDSDTQYF. The DNA for the CDR3 is TGTGCCACCGCTCAGGATTCAGATACGCAGTATTTT.

The chain combines TRBV7-9 with TRBJ1-5; D possibly corresponds to TRBD1 (5 bases). From germline, CDR1 is SEHNR and CDR2 FQNEAQ (reference sequence). The CDR3 has 12 residues. Trimming took 5 bases from V and 8 from J, leaving 10 bases between them. This CDR3 reads CASSLPGEPQHF. DNA for the CDR3: TGTGCCAGCAGCCTACCGGGGGAGCCCCAGCATTTT.

The rearrangement uses TRBV7-9 and TRBJ1-1; D perhaps matches TRBD1 (5 bases). The germline V gene encodes CDR1 SEHNR and CDR2 FQNEAQ (reference sequence). CDR3 length equals 12 residues. V was trimmed by 4 bases and J by 11 bases, leaving 14 bases between them. The CDR3 DNA sequence: TGTGCCAGCAGCTCGACAGCGATTGAGGCTTTCTTT. Its translation: CASSSTAIEAFF.

This clonotype showed up many times. The chain carries TRBV20-1 and TRBJ2-7; unclear D gene. Trimming left V 0 bases short and J 6 bases short, with 9 bases between. CDR3 length equals 12 residues. Germline V CDR1 and CDR2: DFQATT, SNEGSKA (reference sequence). CDR3 sequence (DNA): TGCAGTGCTAGAGATCCCGCTGGCGAGCAGTACTTC. As protein: CSARDPAGEQYF.

About this clonotype: The conserved final phenylalanine or tryptophan is absent from the CDR3, which likely points to a read error. This chain links TRBV10-3 with TRBJ1-2; the D gene is possibly TRBD1 (5 bases). CDR1 is ENHRY, CDR2 SYGVKD, per germline. The CDR3 covers 12 residues. Trimming cost V 10 bases and J 4 bases, with 13 bases left between them. The CDR3 sequence: CATQDSLYGYTL. Written as DNA, the CDR3 is TGTGCCACCCAAGACAGCCTCTATGGCTACACCCTC.

With regard to this clonotype: A much more abundant neighbour one base away suggests this may be a read error. The chain has TRBV19 and TRBJ2-2; D might be TRBD1 (5 bases). The CDR3 extends over 14 amino acids. Germline-derived CDR1 and CDR2 are LNHDA and SQIVND (reference sequence). The CDR3 bases are TGTACCAGTAGTATGGGGCCAAGCGCCGGGGAGCTGTTTTTT. It is translated as CTSSMGPSAGELFF.

This chain links TRBV7-9 with TRBJ2-3; D is perhaps TRBD2 (5 bases). The ends were cut back, 4 bases at V and 0 bases at J, with 8 bases in the middle. This CDR3 is built from 14 residues. In germline, CDR1 is SEHNR, CDR2 FQNEAQ (reference sequence). The CDR3 bases are TGTGCCAGCAGCTGGAGGCCTAGCACAGATACGCAGTATTTT. It specifies CASSWRPSTDTQYF. The full variable domain, with the rest looked up from reference TRBV7-9 and TRBJ2-3, is DTGVSQNPRHKITKRGQNVTFRCDPISEHNRLYWYRQTLGQGPEFLTYFQNEAQLEKSRLLSDRFSAERPKGSFSTLEIQRTEQGDSAMYLCASSWRPSTDTQYFGPGTRLTVL.

The chain couples TRBV10-1 to TRBJ2-1; 7 bases line up with TRBD2. The CDR3 spans 14 residues. J was trimmed by 9 bases and V by 0 bases; bases with no gene match: 5. Germline CDR1 reads WNHNN; CDR2 reads SYGVQD (reference sequence). The CDR3 loop is CASSESVSGAEQFF. The DNA for the CDR3 is TGCGCCAGCAGTGAGTCAGTGAGCGGGGCTGAGCAGTTCTTC.

This chain connects TRBV7-9 to TRBJ1-1; D is unclear. V dropped 8 bases and J dropped 1 base, with 5 bases sitting between them. The germline V gene encodes CDR1 SEHNR and CDR2 FQNEAQ (reference sequence). This CDR3 is built from 11 residues. CDR3 sequence (DNA): TGTGCCAGCCCGCGGAACACTGAAGCTTTCTTT. This codes for CASPRNTEAFF.

This clonotype was seen many times. The rearrangement links TRBV19 to TRBJ2-7; 8 positions match TRBD1. After removal of 4 bases from V and 2 bases from J, the junction contained 10 bases not matched to a gene. This CDR3 has 16 residues. Germline CDR1 is LNHDA and CDR2 is SQIVND (reference sequence). The CDR3 is CASSTALGQDPYEQYF. The CDR3 DNA sequence: TGTGCCAGTAGTACGGCCCTGGGACAGGATCCCTACGAGCAGTACTTC.

The J gene is TRBJ1-1, the V gene TRBV24-1; 9 bases agree with TRBD1. CDR1 KGHDR and CDR2 SFDVKD come from the germline V gene. The V and J ends lost 4 bases and 3 bases, in that order; junction bases with no gene match: 5. This CDR3 comprises 15 residues. CDR3 region: CATSDPRTGDTEAFF. In DNA form, the CDR3 reads TGTGCCACCAGTGACCCCAGGACAGGGGACACTGAAGCTTTCTTT.

The rearrangement joins TRBV29-1 to TRBJ2-1; possibly TRBD1 for D (5 bases). Trimming shortened V by 4 bases and J by 7 bases, and 11 bases separated the two germline ends. This CDR3 contains 12 residues. Germline CDR1 SQVTM, CDR2 ANQGSEA. The CDR3 DNA is TGCAGCGTTGGCCGACAGCCGAATGAGCAGTTCTTC. Translated: CSVGRQPNEQFF.

This clonotype was seen ten or more times. The chain uses TRBV20-1 and TRBJ2-5, with 7 bases fitting TRBD2. Unmatched junction bases numbered 7, after V lost 6 bases and J lost 0 bases. The CDR3 has 14 residues. Germline V gene sequence: CDR1 DFQATT, CDR2 SNEGSKA (reference sequence). Here the CDR3 reads CSAKRAGYQETQYF. The DNA of the CDR3 is TGCAGTGCCAAGAGAGCGGGGTACCAAGAGACCCAGTACTTC.

This rearrangement joins TRBV7-9 to TRBJ2-7; perhaps TRBD2 as D (5 bases). V shed 5 bases and J shed 6 bases, with 8 bases lying between them. The germline V gene encodes CDR1 SEHNR and CDR2 FQNEAQ (reference sequence). This CDR3 is built from 11 residues. The DNA for the CDR3 is TGTGCCAGCAGCCGGGGTTCCGAGCAGTACTTC. This sequence encodes CASSRGSEQYF.

Regarding this clonotype: One end of the junction is discordant with germline, which a read error may explain. This chain uses TRBV20-1 with TRBJ2-1; tentative D call: TRBD1 (5 bases). The CDR3 is 13 residues long. The germline V gene has CDR1 DFQATT and CDR2 SNEGSKA (reference sequence). CDR3 amino acids: CSARGPSYNGQFF. CDR3 bases: TGCAGTGCTAGGGGGCCCTCCTACAATGGGCAGTTCTTC.

The CDR3 is CASREVQSTEAFF. For the CDR3, the DNA is TGCGCCAGTCGGGAGGTCCAGAGCACTGAAGCTTTCTTT. The chain uses TRBV5-1 and TRBJ1-1, with D unresolved. Trimming removed 8 bases at V and 4 bases at J, with 15 bases between. This CDR3 comprises 13 residues. Looked up from germline, CDR1 is SGHRS and CDR2 is YFSETQ.